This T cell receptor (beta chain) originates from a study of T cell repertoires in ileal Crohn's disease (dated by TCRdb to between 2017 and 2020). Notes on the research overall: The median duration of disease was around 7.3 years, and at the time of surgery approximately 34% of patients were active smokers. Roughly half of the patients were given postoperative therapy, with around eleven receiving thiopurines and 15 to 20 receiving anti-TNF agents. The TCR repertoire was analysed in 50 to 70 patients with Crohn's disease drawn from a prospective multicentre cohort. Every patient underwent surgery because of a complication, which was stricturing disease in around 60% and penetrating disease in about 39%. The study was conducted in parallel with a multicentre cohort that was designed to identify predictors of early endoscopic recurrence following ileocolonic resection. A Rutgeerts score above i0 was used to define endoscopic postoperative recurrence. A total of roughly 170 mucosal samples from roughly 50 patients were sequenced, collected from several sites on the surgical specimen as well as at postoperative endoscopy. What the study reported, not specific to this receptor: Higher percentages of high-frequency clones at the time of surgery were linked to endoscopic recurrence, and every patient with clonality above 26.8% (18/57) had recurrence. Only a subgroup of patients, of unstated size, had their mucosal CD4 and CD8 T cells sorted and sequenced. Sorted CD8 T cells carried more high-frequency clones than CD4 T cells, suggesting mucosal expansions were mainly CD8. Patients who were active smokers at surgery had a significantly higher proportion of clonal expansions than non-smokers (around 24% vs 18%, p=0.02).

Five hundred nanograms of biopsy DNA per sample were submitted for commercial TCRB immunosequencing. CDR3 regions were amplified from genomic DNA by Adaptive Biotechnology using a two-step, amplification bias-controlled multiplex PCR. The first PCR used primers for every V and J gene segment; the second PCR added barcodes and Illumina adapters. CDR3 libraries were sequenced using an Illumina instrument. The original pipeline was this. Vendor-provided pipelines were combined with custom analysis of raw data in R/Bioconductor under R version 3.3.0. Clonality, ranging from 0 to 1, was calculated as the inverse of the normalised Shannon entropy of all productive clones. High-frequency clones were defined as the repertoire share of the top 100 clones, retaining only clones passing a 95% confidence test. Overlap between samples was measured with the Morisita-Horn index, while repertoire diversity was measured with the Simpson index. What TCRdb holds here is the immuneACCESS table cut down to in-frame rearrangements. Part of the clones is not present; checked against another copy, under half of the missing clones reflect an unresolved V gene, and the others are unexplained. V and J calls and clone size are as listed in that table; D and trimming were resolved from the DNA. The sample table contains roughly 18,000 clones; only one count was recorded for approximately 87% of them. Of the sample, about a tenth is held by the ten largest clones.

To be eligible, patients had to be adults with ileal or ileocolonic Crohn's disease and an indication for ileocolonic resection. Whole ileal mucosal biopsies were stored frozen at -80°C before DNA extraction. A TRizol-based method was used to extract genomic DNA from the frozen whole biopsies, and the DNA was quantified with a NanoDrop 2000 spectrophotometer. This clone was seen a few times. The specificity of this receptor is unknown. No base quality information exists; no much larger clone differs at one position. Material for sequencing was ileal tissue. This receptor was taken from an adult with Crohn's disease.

In nucleotides, the sequence is TGTGCCAGCAGTGAAGCTCTCTGGTTAGGCAGGGGAAACACCATATATTTT. This translates into CASSEALWLGRGNTIYF. Recombination joined TRBV2 with TRBJ1-3; the D gene cannot be named for sure. The junction carries 16 bases between V and J, which are trimmed by 0 bases and 4 bases respectively. In the germline V gene, CDR1 corresponds to SNHLY and CDR2 to FYNNEI. The CDR3 runs 17 residues from the cysteine to the phenylalanine. Only CDR3 DNA is held: 51 bases, read in frame from base 1.